One and the same sample provided the 8 T cell receptor beta chains below, sequenced in a study of blood T cell repertoires in COVID-19. Repertoires were generated with immunoSEQ multiplex PCR, while TCRdb's copy carries only in-frame clones and drops some. The table shows roughly 71,000 clones, with more than 80% occurring only once. Input material: peripheral blood. These receptor sequences come from a man aged 25 to 45 with acute or convalescent COVID-19.

V usage is TRBV20-1 and J usage is TRBJ1-2, with 8 bases lining up with TRBD1. Germline CDR1 is DFQATT and CDR2 is SNEGSKA (reference sequence). The CDR3 is 11 amino acids. V lost 8 bases to trimming and J lost 8 bases; unmatched junction nucleotides: 7. This CDR3 is CSPRTGQGYTF. The DNA of the CDR3 is TGCAGTCCCAGGACAGGGCAGGGCTACACCTTC.

This clone has only one observation. The junction does not match germline at one end; this may be a read error. The chain combines TRBV6-5 with TRBJ2-4, with 8 bases that match TRBD1. This CDR3 is 10 amino acids long. Germline assignment: CDR1 MNHEY and CDR2 SVGAGI. CDR3 sequence reads: CASIGGQGVF. The CDR3 DNA is TGTGCCAGCATTGGAGGACAGGGTGTCTTC.

A word on this clone: Within the sample, other DNA sequences also encode this same CDR3. The J gene is TRBJ2-3, the V gene TRBV7-8; 7 bases align to TRBD2. This CDR3 region has 16 residues. CDR1 and CDR2 from the germline V gene are SGHVS and FQNEAQ. After removal of 1 base from V and 0 bases from J, the junction contained 4 bases not matched to a gene. CDR3 sequence: CASSLVSGGSTDTQYF. CDR3 nucleotides: TGTGCCAGCAGCTTAGTGTCGGGAGGAAGCACAGATACGCAGTATTTT.

The rearrangement links TRBV6-5 to TRBJ1-6, with 7 bases that match TRBD1. CDR1 and CDR2 (germline): MNHEY, SVGAGI. CDR3 length: 15 amino acids. Unmatched junction bases numbered 6, after V lost 5 bases and J lost 5 bases. The CDR3, as DNA: TGTGCCAGCAGTCCCGGGACAGCACATAATTCACCCCTCCACTTT. It encodes CASSPGTAHNSPLHF.

The chain carries TRBV2 and TRBJ2-5; 7 bases align to TRBD2. V trimming: 4 bases; J trimming: 2 bases; junction bases outside the gene matches: 19. The CDR3 runs to 19 residues. CDR1 is SNHLY and CDR2 is FYNNEI in the germline V gene. CDR3 region: CASSGPQAVGGSQQETQYF. CDR3 nucleotides: TGTGCCAGCAGTGGACCCCAAGCGGTGGGGGGGTCCCAACAAGAGACCCAGTACTTC.

The chain recombines TRBV3-1 (or the pseudogene TRBV3-2) with TRBJ2-7, with D perhaps TRBD2 (6 bases). The V gene lost 4 bases and the J gene lost 5 bases, with 18 bases spanning the gap. Per the germline V gene, CDR1 is LGHDT and CDR2 is YNNKEL (reference sequence). This CDR3 has 15 amino acids. The CDR3 region has the DNA TGTGCCAGCAGCCCCTCCTTTCGACGACTAGACGAGCAGTACTTC. It codes for CASSPSFRRLDEQYF.

The chain links TRBV5-1 to TRBJ2-2, with a tentative D call TRBD2 (6 bases). The germline CDR1 and CDR2 sequences are SGHRS and YFSETQ. The CDR3 extends over 15 amino acids. V lost 0 bases, J lost 7 bases, and 13 bases lay in between. As DNA, the CDR3 is TGCGCCAGCAGCTTGGCTTCCAGGGAGGTCGGGGAGCTGTTTTTT. This sequence encodes CASSLASREVGELFF. The variable domain in full, with the rest retrieved from reference TRBV5-1 and TRBJ2-2, is KAGVTQTPRYLIKTRGQQVTLSCSPISGHRSVSWYQQTPGQGLQFLFEYFSETQRNKGNFPGRFSGRQFSNSRSEMNVSTLELGDSALYLCASSLASREVGELFFGEGSRLTVL.

The V call is TRBV2, the J call TRBJ2-3, with TRBD2 identical over 15 bases. The CDR3 extends over 17 amino acids. CDR1 SNHLY and CDR2 FYNNEI come from the germline V gene. V lost 8 bases to trimming and J lost 0 bases; unmatched junction nucleotides: 6. The CDR3 bases are TGTGCCAGCTCCGGGACTAGCGGGAGGACTAGCACAGATACGCAGTATTTT. Translated: CASSGTSGRTSTDTQYF.